Shown below are 22 T cell receptor beta chains from a single sample sequenced in a study of T cells after yellow fever vaccination. TCRdb re-analysed the 5' RACE reads in MiXCR, keeping a single row per CDR3 protein. The sample has approximately 330,000 distinct CDR3 sequences, about 4% seen once. The source was PBMCs, collected 5 days after the yellow fever booster vaccination. These TCRs come from a man aged 18 to 30 who received the YFV17D yellow fever vaccine.

The chain combines TRBV18 with TRBJ1-1, with TRBD1 matching 10 bases. CDR3 length: 15 amino acids. V dropped 2 bases and J dropped 7; count of bases not matched to a gene: 7. The germline gives CDR1 KGHSH, CDR2 LQKENI. CDR3 DNA: TGTGCCAGCTCACCAATTGACAGGGGGCTTAGTGAAGCTTTCTTT. Translation: CASSPIDRGLSEAFF.

This clonotype was detected a few times. V is TRBV9 and J is TRBJ1-2; D not resolved. Trimming cost V 0 bases and J 7 bases, with 7 bases left between them. Germline values: CDR1 SGDLS, CDR2 YYNGEE. There are 12 residues in the CDR3. The DNA of the CDR3 is TGTGCCAGCAGCGTAGGCCCAAGTGGCTACACCTTC. Its protein is CASSVGPSGYTF.

The chain uses TRBV2 and TRBJ1-1; D may be TRBD1 (5 bases). Per germline, CDR1 SNHLY and CDR2 FYNNEI. V was clipped by 6 bases and J by 4 bases, with 9 bases between them. CDR3 length: 12 amino acids. This CDR3 reads CASRGVGTEAFF. In DNA, the CDR3 is TGTGCCAGCAGGGGGGTAGGCACTGAAGCTTTCTTT.

The J gene is TRBJ2-2, the V gene TRBV7-2, with 9 bases lining up with TRBD1. The CDR3 totals 15 residues. Germline CDR1 and CDR2: SGHTA and FQGNSA. Trimming at V came to 1 base and at J to 7 bases, leaving 4 bases not matched to a gene. The CDR3 DNA follows: TGTGCCAGCAGCTTAGACAGGGGGCTCGGCGGGGAGCTGTTTTTT. Its translation: CASSLDRGLGGELFF.

This chain uses TRBV12-3 or TRBV12-4 with TRBJ1-1, with D unclear. The germline V and J ends were trimmed by 3 bases and 3 bases, with 8 bases remaining between them. The CDR3 runs 13 residues. The CDR3 loop reads CASSLQTDTEAFF. The DNA of the CDR3 is TGTGCCAGCAGTTTGCAAACAGACACTGAAGCTTTCTTT.

This clonotype was counted only a few times. The chain employs TRBV7-8 and TRBJ2-2, with D uncertain. Trimming stripped 4 bases from V and 1 base from J, with 7 bases between. Germline loops: CDR1 SGHVS, CDR2 FQNEAQ. This CDR3 spans 14 amino acids. The CDR3 protein is CASSSNRNTGELFF. For the CDR3, the DNA is TGTGCCAGCAGCTCAAACAGGAACACCGGGGAGCTGTTTTTT.

This clonotype was counted ten times or more. CDR3 sequence: CASSLQNEQFF. The CDR3 coding sequence is TGTGCCAGCAGCTTGCAAAATGAGCAGTTCTTC. The genes are TRBV7-9 and TRBJ2-1; no firm D call. Trimming removed 3 bases at V and 7 bases at J, with 4 bases between. Germline V gene data show CDR1 as SEHNR and CDR2 as FQNEAQ (reference sequence). The CDR3 is 11 residues long.

A few counts support this clonotype. The J gene is TRBJ2-3, the V gene TRBV4-1; a possible D gene is TRBD2 (7 bases). Germline lookup yields CDR1 MGHRA and CDR2 YSYEKL. This CDR3 contains 16 residues. The V end lost 1 base, the J end lost 5 bases, and 16 bases lay between the germline ends. The CDR3 is CASSQGFGGGQDTQYF. The DNA for the CDR3 is TGCGCCAGCAGCCAAGGATTCGGCGGGGGCCAAGATACGCAGTATTTT.

This clonotype has at least ten counts. CDR3 in amino acids: CASSPRAGDPYEQYF. The DNA of the CDR3 is TGTGCCAGCAGTCCGAGGGCAGGGGACCCCTACGAGCAGTACTTC. The chain joins TRBV27 to TRBJ2-7; tentatively, D is TRBD1 (6 bases). Trimming left V 5 bases short and J 2 bases short, with 16 bases between. The CDR3 loop spans 15 amino acids. Germline assignment: CDR1 MNHEY and CDR2 SMNVEV (reference sequence).

This clonotype showed up many times. The rearrangement uses TRBV9 and TRBJ2-1, with 9 positions matching TRBD2. Germline loops: CDR1 SGDLS, CDR2 YYNGEE. The V gene end was trimmed by 2 bases and the J gene end by 4 bases; junction bases not matched to a gene: 4. This CDR3 is built from 15 residues. This chain's CDR3 is CASSVRLAEYNEQFF. The CDR3 DNA follows: TGTGCCAGCAGCGTGAGACTAGCGGAGTACAATGAGCAGTTCTTC.

This chain links TRBV9 with TRBJ2-7, with a weak D call TRBD2 (5 bases). Germline V gene data show CDR1 as SGDLS and CDR2 as YYNGEE. The V end lost 2 bases, the J end lost 2 bases, and 14 bases lay between the germline ends. The CDR3 runs to 15 residues. This CDR3 reads CASSVVLDSPYEQYV. Here the CDR3 DNA reads TGTGCCAGCAGCGTCGTCCTGGACTCCCCCTACGAGCAGTACGTC.

This clonotype turned up a few times. The J gene is TRBJ1-5, the V gene TRBV27; no definite D call. This CDR3 is built from 14 residues. With 0 bases removed from V and 6 bases from J, the gap between germline ends came to 9 bases. From germline, CDR1 is MNHEY and CDR2 SMNVEV (reference sequence). The CDR3 here is CASSLSWGAQPQHF. The CDR3 nucleotides read TGTGCCAGCAGTTTATCCTGGGGTGCTCAGCCCCAGCATTTT.

In its sample, this clonotype was seen many times. The rearrangement joins TRBV7-3 to TRBJ2-3; 8 nucleotides line up with TRBD2. Germline V gene sequence: CDR1 SGHTA, CDR2 FQGTGA. This CDR3 is 15 amino acids long. The trim removed 5 bases at V and 0 bases at J, leaving 4 bases unmatched. The CDR3 sequence: CASSPSGSSTDTQYF. The DNA for the CDR3 is TGTGCCAGCAGCCCTAGCGGGTCGAGCACAGATACGCAGTATTTT.

This clonotype was recorded at least ten times. V gene TRBV4-1 combines with J gene TRBJ1-1, with D possibly being TRBD1 (5 bases). The CDR3 runs 16 residues. Trimming pared 0 bases from V and 6 bases from J, leaving 17 bases between. Looked up from germline, CDR1 is MGHRA and CDR2 is YSYEKL. In nucleotides, the CDR3 is TGCGCCAGCAGCCAAGAGTTGGGAGGCCGGGGGGCTGAAGCTTTCTTT. Amino acid sequence: CASSQELGGRGAEAFF.

This clonotype was picked up a small number of times. This rearrangement joins TRBV6-6 to TRBJ2-7; TRBD2 matches 9 bases. Trimming at V came to 5 bases and at J to 3 bases, leaving 5 bases not matched to a gene. The CDR3 sequence is 14 residues long. The germline V gene encodes CDR1 MNHNY and CDR2 SVGAGI (reference sequence). CDR3 sequence (DNA): TGTGCCAGCAGTCCTTCTAGCGGGGTCTACGAGCAGTACGTC. This sequence encodes CASSPSSGVYEQYV.

There are a few counts of this clonotype. CDR3 DNA sequence: TGTGCCAGCAGCTTAACGGGTTGGGGACAGCAAGAGACCCAGTACTTC. Amino acids: CASSLTGWGQQETQYF. The gene calls are TRBV7-3 and TRBJ2-5; TRBD1 agrees at 7 bases. CDR3 length equals 16 residues. V shed 0 bases and J 2 bases; nucleotides not matched to a gene: 6. Germline values: CDR1 SGHTA, CDR2 FQGTGA.

This chain connects TRBV18 to TRBJ1-1, with D maybe TRBD1 (5 bases). The CDR3 sequence is 16 residues long. In germline, CDR1 is KGHSH, CDR2 LQKENI. With 3 bases removed from V and 5 bases from J, the gap between germline ends came to 19 bases. The CDR3 coding sequence is TGTGCCAGCTCACCTAGGCCCGGGGGTCAGGAGACTGAAGCTTTCTTT. It translates to CASSPRPGGQETEAFF.

This clonotype was picked up many times. The gene calls are TRBV27 and TRBJ1-5; D perhaps matches TRBD1 (6 bases). The V end was cut by 5 bases, the J end by 3 bases, with 11 bases between. CDR1 MNHEY and CDR2 SMNVEV come from the germline V gene (reference sequence). The CDR3 length is 14 residues. CDR3 sequence (DNA): TGTGCCAGCAGTCCACAGGGCCCCAATCAGCCCCAGCATTTT. Protein product: CASSPQGPNQPQHF.

This clonotype was recorded a few times. J is TRBJ2-3 and V is TRBV7-3; possible D gene TRBD2, 6 bases. The V end was cut by 2 bases, the J end by 5 bases, with 14 bases between. Germline CDR1 and CDR2: SGHTA and FQGTGA. The CDR3 covers 15 residues. The chain's CDR3 is CASSLSGGAEDTQYF. The CDR3 bases are TGTGCCAGCAGCTTATCGGGCGGGGCTGAAGATACGCAGTATTTT.

The chain uses TRBV12-3 or TRBV12-4 and TRBJ2-7, with D perhaps assigned TRBD1 or TRBD2 (6 bases each). There are 15 residues in the CDR3. V lost 4 bases, J lost 5 bases, and 18 bases lay in between. The DNA of the CDR3 is TGTGCCAGCAGTTGGTATGGTGGGGGGCCCAACGAGCAGTACTTC. This encodes CASSWYGGGPNEQYF.

This clonotype has only a few counts. This rearrangement joins TRBV4-1 to TRBJ1-4, with 9 bases matching TRBD1. The CDR3 is 15 amino acids. With V trimmed by 6 bases and J by 8 bases, 10 bases remained unmatched. The germline V gene encodes CDR1 MGHRA and CDR2 YSYEKL. CDR3 sequence reads: CASSPQRDRVEKLFF. DNA for the CDR3: TGCGCCAGCAGTCCTCAGCGGGACAGGGTCGAAAAACTGTTTTTT.

This clonotype was counted a few times. V usage is TRBV12-5 and J usage is TRBJ1-1, with D hard to call. This CDR3 is 11 amino acids long. CDR1 and CDR2 (germline): LGHNT, FRNRAP. The V and J ends lost 2 bases and 12 bases respectively, with 10 bases between them. The CDR3 coding sequence is TGTGCTAGTGGTTTGTCCATGCGGCCTTTCTTT. Translation: CASGLSMRPFF.